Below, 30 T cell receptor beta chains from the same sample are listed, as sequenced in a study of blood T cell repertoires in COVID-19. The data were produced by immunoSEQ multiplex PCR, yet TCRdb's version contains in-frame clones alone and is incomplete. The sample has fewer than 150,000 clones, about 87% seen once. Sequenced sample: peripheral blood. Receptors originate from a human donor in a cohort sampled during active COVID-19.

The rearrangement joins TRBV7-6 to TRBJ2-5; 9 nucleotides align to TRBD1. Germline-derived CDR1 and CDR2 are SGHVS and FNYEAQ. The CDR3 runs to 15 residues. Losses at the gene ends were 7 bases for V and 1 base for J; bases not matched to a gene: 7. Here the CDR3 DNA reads TGTGCCAGCACCGAGGGACAGGGTTTCCAAGAGACCCAGTACTTC. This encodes CASTEGQGFQETQYF.

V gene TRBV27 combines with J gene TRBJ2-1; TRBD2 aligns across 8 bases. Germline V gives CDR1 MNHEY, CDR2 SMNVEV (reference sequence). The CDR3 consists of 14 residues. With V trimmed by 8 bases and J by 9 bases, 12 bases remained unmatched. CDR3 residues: CASSSGRASSEQFF. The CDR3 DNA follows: TGTGCCAGCTCTTCCGGGAGGGCCTCGAGTGAGCAGTTCTTC.

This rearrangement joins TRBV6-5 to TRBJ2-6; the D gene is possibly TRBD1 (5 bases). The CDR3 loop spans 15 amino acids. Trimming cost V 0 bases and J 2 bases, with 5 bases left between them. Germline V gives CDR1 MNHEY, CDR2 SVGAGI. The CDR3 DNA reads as TGTGCCAGCAGTTACTCAGGGGCTGGGGCCAACGTCCTGACTTTC. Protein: CASSYSGAGANVLTF.

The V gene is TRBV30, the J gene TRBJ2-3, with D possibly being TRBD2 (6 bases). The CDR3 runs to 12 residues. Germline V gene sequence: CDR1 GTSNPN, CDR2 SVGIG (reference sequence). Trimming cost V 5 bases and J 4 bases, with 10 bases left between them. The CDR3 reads CAWCPGADTQYF. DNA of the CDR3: TGTGCCTGGTGCCCGGGGGCAGATACGCAGTATTTT.

DNA of the CDR3: TGTGCCAGCAGTTTGGACAGGGTCTCCTACGAGCAGTACTTC. It yields the protein CASSLDRVSYEQYF. The chain carries TRBV6-5 and TRBJ2-7; 8 bases fit TRBD1. The CDR3 is 14 amino acids. The V gene end was trimmed by 4 bases and the J gene end by 0 bases; junction bases not matched to a gene: 2. CDR1 is MNHEY and CDR2 is SVGAGI in the germline V gene.

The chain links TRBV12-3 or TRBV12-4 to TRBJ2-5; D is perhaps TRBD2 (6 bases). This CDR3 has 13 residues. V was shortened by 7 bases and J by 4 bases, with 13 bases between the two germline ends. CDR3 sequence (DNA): TGTGCCAGCACCCGGGGTAGCGGAGAGACCCAGTACTTC. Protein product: CASTRGSGETQYF.

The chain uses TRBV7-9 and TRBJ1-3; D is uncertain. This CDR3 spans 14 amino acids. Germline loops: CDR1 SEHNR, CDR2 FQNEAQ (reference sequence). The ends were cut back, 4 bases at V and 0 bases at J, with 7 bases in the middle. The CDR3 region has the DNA TGTGCCAGCAGCTCGCGGGCCTCTGGAAACACCATATATTTT. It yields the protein CASSSRASGNTIYF.

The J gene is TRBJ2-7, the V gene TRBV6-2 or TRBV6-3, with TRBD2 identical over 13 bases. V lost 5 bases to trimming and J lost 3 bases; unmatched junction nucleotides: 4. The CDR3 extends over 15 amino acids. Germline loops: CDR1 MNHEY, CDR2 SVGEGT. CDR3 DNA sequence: TGTGCCAGCAGTAAGGGACTAGCGGGGTTCTACGAGCAGTACTTC. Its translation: CASSKGLAGFYEQYF.

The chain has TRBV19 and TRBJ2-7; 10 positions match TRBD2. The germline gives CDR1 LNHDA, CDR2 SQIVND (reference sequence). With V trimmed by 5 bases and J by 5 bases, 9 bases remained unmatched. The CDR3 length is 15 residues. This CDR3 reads CASSFGLAVSNEQYF. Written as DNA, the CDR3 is TGTGCCAGTAGTTTCGGACTAGCGGTCTCAAACGAGCAGTACTTC. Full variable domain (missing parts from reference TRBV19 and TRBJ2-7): DGGITQSPKYLFRKEGQNVTLSCEQNLNHDAMYWYRQDPGQGLRLIYYSQIVNDFQKGDIAEGYSVSREKKESFPLTVTSAQKNPTAFYLCASSFGLAVSNEQYFGPGTRLTVT.

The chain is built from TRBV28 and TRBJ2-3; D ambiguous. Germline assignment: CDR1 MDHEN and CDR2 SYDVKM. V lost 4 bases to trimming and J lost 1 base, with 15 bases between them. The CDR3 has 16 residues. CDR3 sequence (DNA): TGTGCCAGCAGTTGGAGCCCGGTGGTAGGCACAGATACGCAGTATTTT. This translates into CASSWSPVVGTDTQYF.

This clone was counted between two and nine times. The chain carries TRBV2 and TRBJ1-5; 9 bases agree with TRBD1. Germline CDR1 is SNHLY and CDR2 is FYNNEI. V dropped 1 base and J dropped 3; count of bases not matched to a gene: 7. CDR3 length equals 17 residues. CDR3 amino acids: CASSEGGYRGPNQPQHF. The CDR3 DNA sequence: TGTGCCAGCAGTGAAGGCGGGTACAGGGGGCCCAATCAGCCCCAGCATTTT.

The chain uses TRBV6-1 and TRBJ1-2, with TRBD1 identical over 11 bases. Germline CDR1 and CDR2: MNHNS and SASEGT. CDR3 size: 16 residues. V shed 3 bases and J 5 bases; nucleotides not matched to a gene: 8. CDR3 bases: TGTGCCAGCAGTGAGAGTGGACAGGGGGCTATATATGGCTACACCTTC. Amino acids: CASSESGQGAIYGYTF.

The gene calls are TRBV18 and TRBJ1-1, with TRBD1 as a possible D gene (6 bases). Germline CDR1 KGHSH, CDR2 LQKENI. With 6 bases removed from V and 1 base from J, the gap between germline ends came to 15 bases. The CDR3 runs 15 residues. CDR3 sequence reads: CASSPKYRENTEAFF. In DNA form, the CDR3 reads TGTGCCAGCTCGCCTAAATACAGGGAGAACACTGAAGCTTTCTTT.

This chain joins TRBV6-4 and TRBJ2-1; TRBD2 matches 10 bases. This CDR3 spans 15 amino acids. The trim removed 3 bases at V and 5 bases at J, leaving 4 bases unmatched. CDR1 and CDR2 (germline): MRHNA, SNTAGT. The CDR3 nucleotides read TGTGCCAGCAGTGAAGGTCTAGCGGGAGACAATGAGCAGTTCTTC. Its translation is CASSEGLAGDNEQFF.

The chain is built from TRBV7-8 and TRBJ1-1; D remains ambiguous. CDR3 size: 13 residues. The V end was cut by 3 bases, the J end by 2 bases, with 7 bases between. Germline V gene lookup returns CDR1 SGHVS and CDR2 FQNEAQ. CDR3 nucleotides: TGTGCCAGCAGCTTTGAGGTAAACACTGAAGCTTTCTTT. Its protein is CASSFEVNTEAFF.

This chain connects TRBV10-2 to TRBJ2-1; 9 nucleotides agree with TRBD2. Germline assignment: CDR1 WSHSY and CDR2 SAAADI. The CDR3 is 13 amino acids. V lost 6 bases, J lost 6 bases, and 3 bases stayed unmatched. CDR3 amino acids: CASRVAGVNEQFF. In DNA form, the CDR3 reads TGCGCCAGCAGAGTAGCGGGAGTCAATGAGCAGTTCTTC.

CDR3 bases: TGTGCCAGCAGTCGACTGACAGGGGATCAGCCCCAGCATTTT. Amino acids: CASSRLTGDQPQHF. The chain carries TRBV27 and TRBJ1-5; 8 bases are shared with TRBD1. The V gene end was trimmed by 5 bases and the J gene end by 5 bases; junction bases not matched to a gene: 5. The CDR3 sequence is 14 residues long. The V gene's germline CDR1 is MNHEY and CDR2 SMNVEV (reference sequence).

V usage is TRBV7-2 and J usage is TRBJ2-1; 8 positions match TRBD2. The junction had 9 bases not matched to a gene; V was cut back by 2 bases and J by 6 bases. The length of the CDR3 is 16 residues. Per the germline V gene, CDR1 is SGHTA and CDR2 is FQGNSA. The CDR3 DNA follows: TGTGCCAGCAGCTTACGATTTGGACTAGCAAGCAATGAGCAGTTCTTC. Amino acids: CASSLRFGLASNEQFF.

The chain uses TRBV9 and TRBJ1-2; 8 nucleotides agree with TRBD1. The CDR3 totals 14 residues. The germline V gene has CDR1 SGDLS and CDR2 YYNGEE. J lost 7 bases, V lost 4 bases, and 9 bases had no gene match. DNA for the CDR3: TGTGCCAGCAGCCCTAGGACAGGGTGGTCTGGCTACACCTTC. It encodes CASSPRTGWSGYTF.

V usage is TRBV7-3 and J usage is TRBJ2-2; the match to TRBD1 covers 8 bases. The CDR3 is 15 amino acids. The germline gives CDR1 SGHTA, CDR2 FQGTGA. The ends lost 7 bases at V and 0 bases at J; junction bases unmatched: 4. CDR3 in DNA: TGTGCCAGCACCCCGGGACAGGCGAACACCGGGGAGCTGTTTTTT. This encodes CASTPGQANTGELFF.

CDR3 loop: CSASLEAGSYNEQFF. As DNA, the CDR3 is TGCAGTGCTAGTCTCGAAGCGGGCTCCTACAATGAGCAGTTCTTC. The chain carries TRBV20-1 and TRBJ2-1, with a tentative D call TRBD2 (6 bases). This CDR3 has 15 amino acids. V lost 3 bases to trimming and J lost 0 bases, with 12 bases between them. Germline-derived CDR1 and CDR2 are DFQATT and SNEGSKA (reference sequence).

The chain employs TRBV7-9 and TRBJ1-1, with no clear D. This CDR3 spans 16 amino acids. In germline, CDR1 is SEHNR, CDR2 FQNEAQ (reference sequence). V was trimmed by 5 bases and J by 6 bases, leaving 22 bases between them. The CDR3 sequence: CASSMGGPRLISEAFF. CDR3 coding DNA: TGTGCCAGCAGCATGGGCGGGCCTAGACTTATTTCTGAAGCTTTCTTT.

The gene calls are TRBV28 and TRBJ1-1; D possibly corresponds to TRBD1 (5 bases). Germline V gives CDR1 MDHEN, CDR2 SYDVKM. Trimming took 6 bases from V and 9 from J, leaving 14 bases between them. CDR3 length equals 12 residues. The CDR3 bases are TGTGCCAGCAGCCGAGGTGCGGGACAAGCTTTCTTT. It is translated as CASSRGAGQAFF. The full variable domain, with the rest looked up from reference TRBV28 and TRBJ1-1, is DVKVTQSSRYLVKRTGEKVFLECVQDMDHENMFWYRQDPGLGLRLIYFSYDVKMKEKGDIPEGYSVSREKKERFSLILESASTNQTSMYLCASSRGAGQAFFGQGTRLTVV.

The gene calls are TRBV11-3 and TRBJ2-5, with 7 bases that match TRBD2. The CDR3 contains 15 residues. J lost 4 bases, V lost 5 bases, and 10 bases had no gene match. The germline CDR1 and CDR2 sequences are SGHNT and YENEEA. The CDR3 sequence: CASSPTGGTGETQYF. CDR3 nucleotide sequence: TGTGCCAGCAGCCCTACGGGGGGTACGGGAGAGACCCAGTACTTC.

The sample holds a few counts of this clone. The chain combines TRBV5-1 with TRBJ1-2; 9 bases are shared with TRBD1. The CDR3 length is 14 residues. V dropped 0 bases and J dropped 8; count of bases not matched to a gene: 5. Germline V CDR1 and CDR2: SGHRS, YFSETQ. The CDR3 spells CASSLGTGVLGYTF. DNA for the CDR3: TGCGCCAGCAGCTTGGGGACAGGGGTTTTAGGCTACACCTTC.

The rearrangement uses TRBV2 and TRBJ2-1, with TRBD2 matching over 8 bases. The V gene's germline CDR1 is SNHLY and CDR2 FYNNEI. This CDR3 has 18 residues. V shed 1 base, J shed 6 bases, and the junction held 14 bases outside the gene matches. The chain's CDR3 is CASSEGVSGAGALNEQFF. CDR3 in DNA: TGTGCCAGCAGTGAAGGCGTTTCGGGAGCGGGAGCCCTCAATGAGCAGTTCTTC.

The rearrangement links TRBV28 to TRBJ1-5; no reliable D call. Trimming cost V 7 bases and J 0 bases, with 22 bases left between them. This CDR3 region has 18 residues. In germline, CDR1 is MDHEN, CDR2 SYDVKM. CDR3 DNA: TGTGCCAGCAAAAACACAGCCCTACAACTTTATAGCAATCAGCCCCAGCATTTT. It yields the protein CASKNTALQLYSNQPQHF. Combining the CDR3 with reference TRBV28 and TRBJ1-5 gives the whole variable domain DVKVTQSSRYLVKRTGEKVFLECVQDMDHENMFWYRQDPGLGLRLIYFSYDVKMKEKGDIPEGYSVSREKKERFSLILESASTNQTSMYLCASKNTALQLYSNQPQHFGDGTRLSIL.

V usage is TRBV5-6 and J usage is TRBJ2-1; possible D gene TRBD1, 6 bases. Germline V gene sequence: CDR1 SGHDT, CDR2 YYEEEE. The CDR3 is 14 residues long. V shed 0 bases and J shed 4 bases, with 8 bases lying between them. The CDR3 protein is CASSLGDIYNEQFF. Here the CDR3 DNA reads TGTGCCAGCAGCTTGGGGGACATTTACAATGAGCAGTTCTTC.

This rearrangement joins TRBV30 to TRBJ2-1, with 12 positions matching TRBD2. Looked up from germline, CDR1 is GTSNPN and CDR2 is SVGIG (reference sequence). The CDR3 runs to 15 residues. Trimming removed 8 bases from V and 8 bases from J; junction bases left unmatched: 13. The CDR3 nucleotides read TGTGCCAGATCCGACGGACTAGCGGGGCTCCATGAGCAGTTCTTC. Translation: CARSDGLAGLHEQFF.

The chain's CDR3 is CASSSWAGGGYTEAFF. The DNA for the CDR3 is TGTGCCAGCAGTTCATGGGCAGGGGGCGGGTACACTGAAGCTTTCTTT. The V and J genes are TRBV6-2 or TRBV6-3 and TRBJ1-1; TRBD1 matches 8 bases. Trimming at V came to 4 bases and at J to 3 bases, leaving 10 bases not matched to a gene. In germline, CDR1 is MNHEY, CDR2 SVGEGT. The CDR3 has 16 amino acids.